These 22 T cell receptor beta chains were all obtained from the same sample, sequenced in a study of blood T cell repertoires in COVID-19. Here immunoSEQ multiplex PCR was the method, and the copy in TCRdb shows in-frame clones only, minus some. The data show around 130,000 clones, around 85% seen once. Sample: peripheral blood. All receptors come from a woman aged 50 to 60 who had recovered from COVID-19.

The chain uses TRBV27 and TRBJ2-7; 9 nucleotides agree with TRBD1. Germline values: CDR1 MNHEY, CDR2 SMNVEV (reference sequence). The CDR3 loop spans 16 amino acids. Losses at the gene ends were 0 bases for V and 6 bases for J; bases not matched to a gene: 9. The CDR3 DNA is TGTGCCAGCAGTTTATCCCGCCGGGACAGGGTGGCCGAGCAGTACTTC. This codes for CASSLSRRDRVAEQYF.

Written as DNA, the CDR3 is TGTGCCAGCAGCGTTACAAATCCCGGGACTAGCAATGAGCAGTTCTTC. Residues: CASSVTNPGTSNEQFF. The gene calls are TRBV2 and TRBJ2-1; 8 nucleotides match TRBD2. CDR3 length: 16 residues. The V segment lost 6 bases and the J segment 6 bases; nucleotides outside the gene matches: 13. Germline lookup yields CDR1 SNHLY and CDR2 FYNNEI.

This CDR3 reads CASSETGETDTQYF. In nucleotides, the CDR3 is TGTGCCAGCAGTGAGACAGGTGAAACAGATACGCAGTATTTT. The V gene is TRBV6-4, the J gene TRBJ2-3; tentative D call: TRBD1 (6 bases). Trimming left V 3 bases short and J 3 bases short, with 10 bases between. Per germline, CDR1 MRHNA and CDR2 SNTAGT. The length of the CDR3 is 14 residues.

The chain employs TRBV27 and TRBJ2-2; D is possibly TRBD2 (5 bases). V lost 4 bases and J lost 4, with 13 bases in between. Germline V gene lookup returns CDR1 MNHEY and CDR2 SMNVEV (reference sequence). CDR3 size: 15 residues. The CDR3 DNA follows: TGTGCCAGCAGTTGGAGCGGAGCCCCCACCGGGGAGCTGTTTTTT. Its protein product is CASSWSGAPTGELFF.

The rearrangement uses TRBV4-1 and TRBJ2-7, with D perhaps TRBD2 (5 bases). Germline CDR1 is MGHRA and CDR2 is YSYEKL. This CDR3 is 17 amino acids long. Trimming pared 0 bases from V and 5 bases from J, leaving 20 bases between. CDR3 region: CASSQDRGAAGLDEQYF. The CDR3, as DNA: TGCGCCAGCAGCCAAGATCGAGGAGCGGCTGGACTTGACGAGCAGTACTTC.

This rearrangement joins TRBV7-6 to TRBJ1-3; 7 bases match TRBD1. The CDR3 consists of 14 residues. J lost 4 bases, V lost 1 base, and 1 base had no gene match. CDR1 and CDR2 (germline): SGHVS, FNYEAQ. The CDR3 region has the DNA TGTGCCAGCAGCTTAGGACAGGGCGGAAACACCATATATTTT. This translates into CASSLGQGGNTIYF.

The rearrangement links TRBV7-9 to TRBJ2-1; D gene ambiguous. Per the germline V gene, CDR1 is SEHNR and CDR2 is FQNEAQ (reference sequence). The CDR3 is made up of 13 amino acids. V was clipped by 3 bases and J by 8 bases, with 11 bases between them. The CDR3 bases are TGTGCCAGCAGCTTGTTGGTTCGGGATGAGCAGTTCTTC. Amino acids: CASSLLVRDEQFF. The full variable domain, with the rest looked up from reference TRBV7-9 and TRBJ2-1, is DTGVSQNPRHKITKRGQNVTFRCDPISEHNRLYWYRQTLGQGPEFLTYFQNEAQLEKSRLLSDRFSAERPKGSFSTLEIQRTEQGDSAMYLCASSLLVRDEQFFGPGTRLTVL.

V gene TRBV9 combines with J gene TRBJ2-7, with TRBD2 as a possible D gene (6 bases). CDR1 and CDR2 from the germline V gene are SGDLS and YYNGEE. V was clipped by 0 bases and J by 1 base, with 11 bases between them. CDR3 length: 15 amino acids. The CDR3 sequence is CASSVVASESYEQYF. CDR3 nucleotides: TGTGCCAGCAGCGTAGTTGCTAGCGAGTCCTACGAGCAGTACTTC.

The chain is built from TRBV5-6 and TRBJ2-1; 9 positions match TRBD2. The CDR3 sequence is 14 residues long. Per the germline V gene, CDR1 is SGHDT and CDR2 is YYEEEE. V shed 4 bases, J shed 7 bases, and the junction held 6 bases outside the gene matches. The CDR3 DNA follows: TGTGCCAGCAGCCCCCTGGCGGGAGGGAATGAGCAGTTCTTC. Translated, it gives CASSPLAGGNEQFF.

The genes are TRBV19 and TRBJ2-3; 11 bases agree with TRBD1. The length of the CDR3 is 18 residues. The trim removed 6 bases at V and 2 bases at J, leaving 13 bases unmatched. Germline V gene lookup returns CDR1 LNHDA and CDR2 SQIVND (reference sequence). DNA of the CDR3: TGTGCCAGTAGCCTACTTTTCCGGGACAGGGGGACCACAGATACGCAGTATTTT. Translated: CASSLLFRDRGTTDTQYF.

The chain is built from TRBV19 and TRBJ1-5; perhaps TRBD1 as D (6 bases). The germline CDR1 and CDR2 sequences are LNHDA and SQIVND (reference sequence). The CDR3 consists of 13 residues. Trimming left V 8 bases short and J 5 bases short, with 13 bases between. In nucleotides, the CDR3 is TGTGCCAGTGAACAGGGCTTGTATCAGCCCCAGCATTTT. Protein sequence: CASEQGLYQPQHF.

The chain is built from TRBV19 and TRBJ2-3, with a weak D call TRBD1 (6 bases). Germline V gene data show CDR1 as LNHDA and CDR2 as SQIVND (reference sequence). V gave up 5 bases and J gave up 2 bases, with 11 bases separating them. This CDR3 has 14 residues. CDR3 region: CASSEDRPTDTQYF. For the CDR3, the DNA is TGTGCCAGTAGTGAGGACAGACCCACAGATACGCAGTATTTT.

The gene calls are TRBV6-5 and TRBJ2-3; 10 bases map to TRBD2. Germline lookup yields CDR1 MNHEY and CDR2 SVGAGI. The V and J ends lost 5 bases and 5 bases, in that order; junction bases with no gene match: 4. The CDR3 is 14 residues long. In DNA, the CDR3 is TGTGCCAGCAGTCCAGCTAGCGGGGGAGATACGCAGTATTTT. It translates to CASSPASGGDTQYF.

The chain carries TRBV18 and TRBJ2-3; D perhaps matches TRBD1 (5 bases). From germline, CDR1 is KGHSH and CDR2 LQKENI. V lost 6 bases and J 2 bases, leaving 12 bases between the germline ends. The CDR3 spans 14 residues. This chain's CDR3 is CASSPQGYTDTQYF. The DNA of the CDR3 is TGTGCCAGCTCCCCTCAGGGTTACACAGATACGCAGTATTTT.

In DNA, the CDR3 is TGTGCCAGCAGCGGTGGAAGGACTCGATACAATGAGCAGTTCTTC. Translating gives CASSGGRTRYNEQFF. The chain links TRBV7-9 to TRBJ2-1, with D perhaps TRBD2 (5 bases). V lost 5 bases to trimming and J lost 4 bases, with 15 bases between them. Germline V gives CDR1 SEHNR, CDR2 FQNEAQ (reference sequence). The CDR3 length is 15 residues. The variable domain in full, with the rest retrieved from reference TRBV7-9 and TRBJ2-1, is DTGVSQNPRHKITKRGQNVTFRCDPISEHNRLYWYRQTLGQGPEFLTYFQNEAQLEKSRLLSDRFSAERPKGSFSTLEIQRTEQGDSAMYLCASSGGRTRYNEQFFGPGTRLTVL.

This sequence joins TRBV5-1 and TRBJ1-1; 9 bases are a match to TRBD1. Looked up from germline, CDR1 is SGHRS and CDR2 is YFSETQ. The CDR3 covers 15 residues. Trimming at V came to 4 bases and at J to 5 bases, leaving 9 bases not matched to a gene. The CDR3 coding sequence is TGCGCCAGCAGCGTGACAGGGACAGGGCTTACTGAAGCTTTCTTT. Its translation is CASSVTGTGLTEAFF.

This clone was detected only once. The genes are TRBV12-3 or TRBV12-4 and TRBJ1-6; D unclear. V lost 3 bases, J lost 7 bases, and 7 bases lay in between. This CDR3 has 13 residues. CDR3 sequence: CASSFVRNSPLHF. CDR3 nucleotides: TGTGCCAGCAGTTTTGTGCGGAATTCACCCCTCCACTTT.

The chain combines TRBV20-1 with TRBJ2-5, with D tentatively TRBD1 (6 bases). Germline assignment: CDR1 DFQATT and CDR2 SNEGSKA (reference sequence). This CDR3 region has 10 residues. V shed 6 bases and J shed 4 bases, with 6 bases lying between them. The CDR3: CSADRETQYF. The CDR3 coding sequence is TGCAGTGCGGACAGAGAGACCCAGTACTTC.

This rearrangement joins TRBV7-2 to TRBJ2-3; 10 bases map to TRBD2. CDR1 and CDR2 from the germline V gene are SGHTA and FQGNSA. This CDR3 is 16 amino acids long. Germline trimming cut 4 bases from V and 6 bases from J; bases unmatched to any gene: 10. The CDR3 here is CASSSDIAGGPDTQYF. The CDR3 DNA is TGTGCCAGCAGCTCCGATATAGCGGGAGGCCCCGATACGCAGTATTTT.

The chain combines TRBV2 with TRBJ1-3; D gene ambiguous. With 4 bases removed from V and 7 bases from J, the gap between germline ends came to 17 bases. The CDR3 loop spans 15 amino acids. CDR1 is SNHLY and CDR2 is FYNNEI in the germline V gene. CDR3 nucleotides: TGTGCCAGCAGTGTTTCGGGGTTACTTGGGAACACCATATATTTT. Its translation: CASSVSGLLGNTIYF.

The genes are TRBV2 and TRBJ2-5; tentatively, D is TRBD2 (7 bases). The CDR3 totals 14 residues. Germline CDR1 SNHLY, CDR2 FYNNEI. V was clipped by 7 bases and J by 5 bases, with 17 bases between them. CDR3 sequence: CASTIGGAWETQYF. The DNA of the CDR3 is TGTGCCAGCACTATAGGGGGGGCGTGGGAGACCCAGTACTTC.

The CDR3 DNA reads TGCGCCAGCAGCCCACGGGACAGGAGCCCGAACACTGAAGCTTTCTTT. This gives the protein CASSPRDRSPNTEAFF. The gene calls are TRBV5-1 and TRBJ1-1, with TRBD1 identical over 8 bases. V lost 4 bases, J lost 1 base, and 9 bases stayed unmatched. Per the germline V gene, CDR1 is SGHRS and CDR2 is YFSETQ. The CDR3 contains 16 residues.